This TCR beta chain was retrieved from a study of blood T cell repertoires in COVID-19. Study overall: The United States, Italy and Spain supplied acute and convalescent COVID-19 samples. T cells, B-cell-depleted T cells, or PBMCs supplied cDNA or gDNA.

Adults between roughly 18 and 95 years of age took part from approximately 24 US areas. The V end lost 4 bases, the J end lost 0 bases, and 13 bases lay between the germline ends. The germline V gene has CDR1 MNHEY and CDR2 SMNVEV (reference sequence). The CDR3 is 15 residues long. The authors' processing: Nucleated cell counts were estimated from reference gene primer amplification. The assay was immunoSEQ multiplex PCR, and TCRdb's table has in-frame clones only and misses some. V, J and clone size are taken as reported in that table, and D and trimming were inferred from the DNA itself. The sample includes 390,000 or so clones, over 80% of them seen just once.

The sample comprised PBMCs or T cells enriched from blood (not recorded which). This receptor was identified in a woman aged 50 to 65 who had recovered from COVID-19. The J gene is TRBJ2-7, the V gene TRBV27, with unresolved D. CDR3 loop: CASSWLMGSSYEQYF. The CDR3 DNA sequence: TGTGCCAGCAGTTGGTTAATGGGCAGCTCCTACGAGCAGTACTTC.